These 22 T cell receptor beta chains share one sample of origin, sequenced in a study of cytomegalovirus exposure and HLA in healthy donors. 60 Vbeta and 13 Jbeta primers were used in PCR. The repertoire was sequenced with immunoSEQ multiplex PCR; TCRdb's copy has only in-frame clones and lacks some. The sample has more than 95,000 clones; 65% to 85% are singletons. The sequenced material came from PBMCs. All receptors come from a man between 18 and 35 years old in good health and CMV-seronegative.

V usage is TRBV7-9 and J usage is TRBJ1-2; D may be TRBD1 (6 bases). Germline loops: CDR1 SEHNR, CDR2 FQNEAQ (reference sequence). Trimming cost V 4 bases and J 4 bases, with 13 bases left between them. CDR3 length: 14 amino acids. Here the CDR3 DNA reads TGTGCCAGCAGCTATCCAGGGGAAGGCTATGGCTACACCTTC. Amino acids: CASSYPGEGYGYTF.

The chain joins TRBV29-1 to TRBJ2-2; D is perhaps TRBD2 (5 bases). The CDR3 sequence is 15 residues long. In germline, CDR1 is SQVTM, CDR2 ANQGSEA. The V end was cut by 7 bases, the J end by 0 bases, with 15 bases between. CDR3 bases: TGCAGCGGCCGAGGGTCACAGTCGAACACCGGGGAGCTGTTTTTT. This codes for CSGRGSQSNTGELFF.

To note about this clone: A read error is likely, as this CDR3 ends without the conserved phenylalanine or tryptophan. V is TRBV5-1 and J is TRBJ1-2, with a weak D call TRBD1 (6 bases). Germline V gives CDR1 SGHRS, CDR2 YFSETQ. The CDR3 length is 12 residues. The V end was cut by 0 bases, the J end by 11 bases, with 11 bases between. CDR3 in amino acids: CASSLGQAVYTL. The CDR3 DNA follows: TGCGCCAGCAGCTTGGGACAGGCGGTTTACACCCTC.

The rearrangement joins TRBV21-1 to TRBJ2-7; whether TRBD1, the table's D call, matches the DNA was not checked. TRBV21-1 counts as a pseudogene. This CDR3 region has 14 residues. CDR3: CASSDRGWSYEQYF. CDR3 in DNA: TGTGCCAGCAGTGACAGGGGATGGTCCTACGAGCAGTACTTC.

The chain couples TRBV6-6 to TRBJ1-1, with D tentatively TRBD1 (6 bases). V was cut by 4 bases and J by 6 bases, with 15 bases left in between. The germline V gene has CDR1 MNHNY and CDR2 SVGAGI (reference sequence). The CDR3 contains 14 residues. CDR3 sequence: CASSSLDRPSEAFF. In nucleotides, the CDR3 is TGTGCCAGCAGTTCCCTCGACAGGCCCTCTGAAGCTTTCTTT.

This chain links TRBV9 with TRBJ2-3; D is possibly TRBD2 (6 bases). V was pared by 6 bases and J by 6 bases, with 20 bases between. The CDR3 totals 15 residues. Per germline, CDR1 SGDLS and CDR2 YYNGEE. The DNA for the CDR3 is TGTGCCAGCACCCTCCGGGCGGGACCAGTCGATACGCAGTATTTT. It is translated as CASTLRAGPVDTQYF.

V usage is TRBV6-4 and J usage is TRBJ2-2; 8 bases agree with TRBD2. This CDR3 contains 15 residues. Germline trimming cut 3 bases from V and 3 bases from J; bases unmatched to any gene: 3. CDR1 is MRHNA and CDR2 is SNTAGT in the germline V gene. CDR3 region: CASSEGLDHTGELFF. CDR3 nucleotide sequence: TGTGCCAGCAGTGAGGGACTAGACCACACCGGGGAGCTGTTTTTT.

This sequence joins TRBV7-9 and TRBJ2-3; no clear D gene. Germline assignment: CDR1 SEHNR and CDR2 FQNEAQ (reference sequence). Trimming took off 5 bases at V and 3 bases at J, with 12 bases between the two ends. This CDR3 is built from 14 residues. For the CDR3, the DNA is TGTGCCAGCAGCCCCCAAGCCGCGACAGATACGCAGTATTTT. Its translation is CASSPQAATDTQYF.

This chain uses TRBV28 with TRBJ1-5; 10 nucleotides agree with TRBD1. V shed 6 bases, J shed 5 bases, and the junction held 7 bases outside the gene matches. This CDR3 is 15 amino acids long. CDR1 is MDHEN, CDR2 SYDVKM, per germline. The CDR3 region has the DNA TGTGCCAGCAGGGACGGACAGGGGGGACATCAGCCCCAGCATTTT. It codes for CASRDGQGGHQPQHF.

A remark on this clone: The junction departs from the called germline gene at one end, perhaps through a read error. This chain joins TRBV7-7 and TRBJ2-1; 13 nucleotides align to TRBD2. The germline gives CDR1 SSHAT, CDR2 FNYEAQ (reference sequence). CDR3 size: 16 residues. The CDR3 sequence: CASSLETSGRNNEQFF. The CDR3 DNA is TGTGCTAGCAGCTTAGAGACTAGCGGGAGGAACAATGAGCAGTTCTTC.

The chain links TRBV6-4 to TRBJ2-3, with 7 bases lining up with TRBD2. J gave up 3 bases and V 6 bases, and 15 bases lay outside the gene matches. CDR1 and CDR2 (germline): MRHNA, SNTAGT. This CDR3 region has 17 residues. The CDR3 region is CASSGLMAGVGTDTQYF. The CDR3 DNA is TGTGCCAGCAGCGGCCTTATGGCGGGAGTTGGAACAGATACGCAGTATTTT.

CDR3 amino acids: CASSILARSGNTIYF. CDR3 bases: TGTGCCAGTAGTATTTTAGCCCGCTCTGGAAACACCATATATTTT. The V call is TRBV19, the J call TRBJ1-3, with D hard to call. Germline lookup yields CDR1 LNHDA and CDR2 SQIVND (reference sequence). Trimming removed 3 bases at V and 0 bases at J, with 9 bases between. The CDR3 contains 15 residues.

This chain links TRBV29-1 with TRBJ2-3, with D possibly matching TRBD2 (5 bases). Germline CDR1 reads SQVTM; CDR2 reads ANQGSEA. The CDR3 consists of 13 residues. V lost 6 bases and J lost 3, with 13 bases in between. The CDR3 coding sequence is TGCAGCGTGCGGGTCTCGGGGACAGATACGCAGTATTTT. It yields the protein CSVRVSGTDTQYF.

The chain carries TRBV11-1 and TRBJ2-7; D gene unclear. Trimming removed 1 base at V and 3 bases at J, with 10 bases between. CDR3 size: 14 residues. CDR1 and CDR2 from the germline V gene are SGHAT and FQDESV (reference sequence). Here the CDR3 DNA reads TGTGCCAGCAGCTTAGACTTGTCGAGCTACGAGCAGTACTTC. Translating gives CASSLDLSSYEQYF.

The J gene is TRBJ2-7, the V gene TRBV28, with 16 nucleotides matching TRBD2. The CDR3 sequence is 20 residues long. The junction had 16 bases not matched to a gene; V was cut back by 7 bases and J by 1 base. Germline V gives CDR1 MDHEN, CDR2 SYDVKM. The CDR3 DNA follows: TGTGCCAGCATGACCACTCTTAGGGGACTAGCGGGAGGGCGATCCTACGAGCAGTACTTC. It encodes CASMTTLRGLAGGRSYEQYF.

This clone was found a few times. This chain connects TRBV19 to TRBJ1-1; D is ambiguous. The V end lost 7 bases, the J end lost 1 base, and 10 bases lay between the germline ends. Per the germline V gene, CDR1 is LNHDA and CDR2 is SQIVND (reference sequence). The CDR3 spans 13 residues. The CDR3 loop is CASTGFPNTEAFF. DNA of the CDR3: TGTGCCAGTACTGGCTTTCCGAACACTGAAGCTTTCTTT. Combining the CDR3 with reference TRBV19 and TRBJ1-1 gives the whole variable domain DGGITQSPKYLFRKEGQNVTLSCEQNLNHDAMYWYRQDPGQGLRLIYYSQIVNDFQKGDIAEGYSVSREKKESFPLTVTSAQKNPTAFYLCASTGFPNTEAFFGQGTRLTVV.

The chain recombines TRBV30 with TRBJ2-7; D perhaps matches TRBD2 (5 bases). The CDR3 spans 14 residues. With 0 bases removed from V and 6 bases from J, the gap between germline ends came to 15 bases. Germline V gives CDR1 GTSNPN, CDR2 SVGIG (reference sequence). The DNA for the CDR3 is TGTGCCTGGAGTGTTGGTGGGAGTTCGTTCGAGCAGTACTTC. Protein product: CAWSVGGSSFEQYF.

The V and J genes are TRBV18 and TRBJ1-5; a weak D match, TRBD1 (6 bases). Trimming pared 5 bases from V and 0 bases from J, leaving 14 bases between. The CDR3 loop spans 16 amino acids. Germline V gene data show CDR1 as KGHSH and CDR2 as LQKENI. The DNA for the CDR3 is TGTGCCAGCTCATTGGCAGGGGATCATAGCAATCAGCCCCAGCATTTT. It translates to CASSLAGDHSNQPQHF.

The rearrangement uses TRBV29-1 and TRBJ2-2, with D possibly being TRBD1 (6 bases). This CDR3 contains 16 residues. Trimming pared 5 bases from V and 1 base from J, leaving 17 bases between. Germline V gene data show CDR1 as SQVTM and CDR2 as ANQGSEA. CDR3: CSVLSPGTWNTGELFF. CDR3 sequence (DNA): TGCAGCGTTTTATCTCCCGGGACATGGAACACCGGGGAGCTGTTTTTT.

The chain couples TRBV9 to TRBJ1-1, with 8 nucleotides matching TRBD1. The ends lost 5 bases at V and 4 bases at J; junction bases unmatched: 7. The CDR3 covers 14 residues. Germline-derived CDR1 and CDR2 are SGDLS and YYNGEE. CDR3 coding DNA: TGTGCCAGCAGTGTCCGGGACAGGACCACTGAAGCTTTCTTT. This sequence encodes CASSVRDRTTEAFF.

The V gene is TRBV14, the J gene TRBJ1-2, with 8 positions matching TRBD1. Unmatched junction bases numbered 3, after V lost 0 bases and J lost 6 bases. The CDR3 covers 14 residues. Germline CDR1 and CDR2: SGHDN and FVKESK. CDR3 residues: CASSQDWTGHGYTF. The CDR3 DNA is TGTGCCAGCAGCCAAGATTGGACAGGGCATGGCTACACCTTC.

This sequence joins TRBV5-4 and TRBJ2-1, with a possible D match to TRBD2 (5 bases). CDR3 length: 15 residues. Germline CDR1 and CDR2: SGHNT and YYREEE (reference sequence). Trimming stripped 0 bases from V and 0 bases from J, with 7 bases between. CDR3 sequence: CASSLAGSSYNEQFF. In nucleotides, the CDR3 is TGTGCCAGCAGCTTGGCGGGGTCCTCCTACAATGAGCAGTTCTTC.